A single T cell receptor (beta chain) is shown here with its context. What it binds is unknown. These data belong to a study of CD8+CD57+ T cells in acquired aplastic anemia. About the study: Sorted CD4+ and CD8+ cells gave a mean 3.2 ug DNA, range roughly 0.18 to 30 ug. CD4+ cells from healthy donors averaged roughly 11 million reads.

According to the study, genomic DNA was the template for TCR beta VDJ and CDR3 profiling. TCRdb ran MiXCR on the reads and lists one entry per CDR3 protein. There are about 170,000 distinct CDR3 sequences in the sample; 55% to 80% occur only once, and 45% lies in the top ten. Study-wide results and caveats: There were 25 to 35 CD8+ CDR3 sequences that occurred in both patients and controls. Significance was not reached for CD8+ Simpson's diversity between patients and controls.

The CDR3 is 13 residues long. Germline V lookup: CDR1 DFQATT, CDR2 SNEGSKA (reference sequence). Trimming shortened V by 6 bases and J by 2 bases, and 11 bases separated the two germline ends. The genes are TRBV20-1 and TRBJ1-5; TRBD1 is a possible D gene (6 bases). The material sequenced was sorted CD4+, CD8+, or CD8+CD57+ T cells (not recorded which) from PBMCs. This TCR was recovered from a human donor in good health. The CDR3 sequence is CSAVRQGNQPQHF. Here the CDR3 DNA reads TGCAGTGCAGTCCGACAGGGCAATCAGCCCCAGCATTTT.